A selection of T cell receptor beta chains follows, all from one sample in a study of blood T cell repertoires in COVID-19. Generated by immunoSEQ multiplex PCR, the TCRdb table keeps only in-frame clones and is missing some. The profile shows around 89,000 clones, 60% to 80% of them singletons. Sequenced material: peripheral blood. The receptors shown here come from a woman at least 80 years old with acute or convalescent COVID-19. Both conserved end residues are part of each CDR3.

j_call v_call cdr3_aa
TRBJ1-2 TRBV15 CATQRDRDYGYTF
TRBJ1-1 TRBV3-1/TRBV3-2 CASSPPRGVNTEAFF
TRBJ1-2 TRBV27 CASSLTGTGPYGYTF
TRBJ1-2 TRBV7-9 CASSQGADGYTF
TRBJ1-2 TRBV6-5 CASSPGRRDYGYTF
TRBJ1-5 TRBV6-1 CASSEAFENQPQHF
TRBJ1-3 TRBV19 CASSIISAGGDSNTIYF
TRBJ1-1 TRBV5-1 CASSFEQINTEAFF
TRBJ1-1 TRBV18 CASSPRAGYGVTEAFF
TRBJ1-6 TRBV5-6 CASSSPGSPTSRNSPLHF
TRBJ1-5 TRBV11-2 CASSLGQVNQPQHF
TRBJ2-1 TRBV19 CASSIGVGQGKVNEQFF
TRBJ1-2 TRBV4-3 CASSQAPPGQGRYGYTF
TRBJ2-7 TRBV6-5 CASSYSVGGPGGEQYF
TRBJ2-7 TRBV5-3 CARSRDRGSDEQYF
TRBJ1-1 TRBV5-6 CASSSSGREDTEAFF
TRBJ1-1 TRBV5-1 CASSPPGQGKTEAFF
TRBJ1-1 TRBV5-1 CASSYDSRSNTEAFF
TRBJ2-5 TRBV4-3 CASSQATPGQGDGTQYF
TRBJ1-6 TRBV7-2 CASSLGTAALGSPLHF
TRBJ1-6 TRBV19 CASSPGLLGSSYNSPLHF
TRBJ1-1 TRBV5-5 CASGDRIHELATEAFF
TRBJ1-2 TRBV5-1 CASSPREGTIGYTF
TRBJ1-2 TRBV3-1/TRBV3-2 CASKGQGTAGYTF
TRBJ1-6 TRBV15 CATSQVQGGSPLHF
TRBJ2-2 TRBV20-1 CSASSQGVPGELFF
TRBJ2-4 TRBV29-1 CSVEEEPQGGNIQYF
TRBJ2-1 TRBV15 CATSRAGGSGEQFF
TRBJ2-1 TRBV18 CASSPRGTEYNEQFF
TRBJ2-7 TRBV6-5 CASSYSQGSSYEQYF
TRBJ1-6 TRBV5-1 CASSPDGQGGSSPLHF
TRBJ1-1 TRBV28 CASSSNPGTGANTEAFF
TRBJ1-3 TRBV19 CASTRYDRASGNTIYF
TRBJ2-4 TRBV6-2/TRBV6-3 CASSPRGRGGLDIQYF
TRBJ2-1 TRBV12-3/TRBV12-4 CASSRSSYNEQFF
TRBJ2-3 TRBV12-5 CASGLISGGVSDTQYF
TRBJ1-1 TRBV29-1 CSVEAGLNTEAFF
TRBJ2-7 TRBV11-3 CASSPGGDRAYEQYF
TRBJ2-1 TRBV18 CASSRLRTGGGDEQFF
TRBJ1-6 TRBV28 CASRDPGQGNSPLHF
TRBJ1-1 TRBV9 CASSVDHWGLGEAFF
TRBJ2-1 TRBV2 CASSPPGTSGGNEQFF
TRBJ2-5 TRBV5-4 CASSSGITGLETQYF
TRBJ1-1 TRBV2 CASSSLAEAFF
TRBJ1-1 TRBV7-2 CASSLARITDKAFF
TRBJ1-2 TRBV7-2 CASSLLQGAYGYTF
TRBJ1-2 TRBV30 CASSRDRRNYGYTF
TRBJ2-3 TRBV9 CASSVSGSYTDTQYF
TRBJ1-3 TRBV6-2/TRBV6-3 CASSYTDRNTIYF
TRBJ1-4 TRBV4-3 CASSQDLTTASHEKLFF
TRBJ1-2 TRBV10-1 CASSESAGNYGYTF
TRBJ1-1 TRBV7-6 CASSRLAGGRTEAFF
TRBJ1-6 TRBV7-2 CASRGGGSSYNSPLHF